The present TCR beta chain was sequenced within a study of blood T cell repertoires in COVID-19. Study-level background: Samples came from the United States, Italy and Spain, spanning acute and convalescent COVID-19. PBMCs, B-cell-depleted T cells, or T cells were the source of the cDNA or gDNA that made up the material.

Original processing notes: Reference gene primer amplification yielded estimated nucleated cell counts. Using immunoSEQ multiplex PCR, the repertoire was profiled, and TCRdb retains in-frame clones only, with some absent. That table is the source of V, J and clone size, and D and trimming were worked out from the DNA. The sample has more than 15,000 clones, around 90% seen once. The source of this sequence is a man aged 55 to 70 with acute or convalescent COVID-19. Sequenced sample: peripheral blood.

The DNA of the CDR3 is TGTGCCATCAGTGAACTGGGCGGGGGCAATCAGCCCCAGCATTTT. Translating it yields CAISELGGGNQPQHF. This sequence joins TRBV10-3 and TRBJ1-5, with no clear D. Germline V gene sequence: CDR1 ENHRY, CDR2 SYGVKD. V was pared by 3 bases and J by 2 bases, with 11 bases between. CDR3 length: 15 amino acids.